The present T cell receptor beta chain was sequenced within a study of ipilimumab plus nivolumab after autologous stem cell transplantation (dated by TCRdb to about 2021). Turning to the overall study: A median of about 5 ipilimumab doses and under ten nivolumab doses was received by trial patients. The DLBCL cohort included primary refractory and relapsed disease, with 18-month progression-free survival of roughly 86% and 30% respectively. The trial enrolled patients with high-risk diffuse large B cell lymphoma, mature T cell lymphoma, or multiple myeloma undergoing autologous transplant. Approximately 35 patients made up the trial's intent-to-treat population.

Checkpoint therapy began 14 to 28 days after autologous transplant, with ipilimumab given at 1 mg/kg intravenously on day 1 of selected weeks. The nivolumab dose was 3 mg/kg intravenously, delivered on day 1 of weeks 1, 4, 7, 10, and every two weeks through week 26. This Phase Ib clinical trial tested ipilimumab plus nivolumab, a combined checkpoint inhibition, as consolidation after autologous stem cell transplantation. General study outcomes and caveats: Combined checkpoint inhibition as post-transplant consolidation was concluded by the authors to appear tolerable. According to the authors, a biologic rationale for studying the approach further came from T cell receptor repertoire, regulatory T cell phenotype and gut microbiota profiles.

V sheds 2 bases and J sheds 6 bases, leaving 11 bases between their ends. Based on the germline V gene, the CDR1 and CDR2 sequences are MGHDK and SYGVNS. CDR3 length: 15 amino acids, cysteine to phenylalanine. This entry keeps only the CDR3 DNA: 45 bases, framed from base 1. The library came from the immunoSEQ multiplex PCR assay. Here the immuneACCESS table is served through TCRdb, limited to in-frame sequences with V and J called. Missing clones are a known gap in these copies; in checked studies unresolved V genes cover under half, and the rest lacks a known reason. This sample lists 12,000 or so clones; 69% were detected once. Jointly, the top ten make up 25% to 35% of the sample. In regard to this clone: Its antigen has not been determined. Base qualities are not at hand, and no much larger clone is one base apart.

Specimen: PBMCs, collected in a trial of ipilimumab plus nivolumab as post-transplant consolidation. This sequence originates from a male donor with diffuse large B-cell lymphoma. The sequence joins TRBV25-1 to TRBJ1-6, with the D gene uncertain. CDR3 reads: CASSEVERVNSPLHF. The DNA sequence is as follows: TGTGCCAGCAGTGAAGTCGAACGAGTTAATTCACCCCTCCACTTT.